A single sample is the source of the 15 T cell receptor beta chains below, sequenced in a study of blood T cell repertoires in COVID-19. Clones were sequenced by immunoSEQ multiplex PCR, and TCRdb holds only the in-frame ones, with some missing. The repertoire holds 100,000 to 150,000 clones, with more than 70% as singletons. Source material: peripheral blood. Every receptor here comes from a man aged 45-65 years with acute or convalescent COVID-19.

This sequence joins TRBV11-3 and TRBJ2-1; the D gene is possibly TRBD2 (5 bases). V was trimmed by 2 bases and J by 4 bases, leaving 12 bases between them. In germline, CDR1 is SGHNT, CDR2 YENEEA. This CDR3 comprises 15 residues. The CDR3 loop reads CASSLTGSPYNEQFF. Here the CDR3 DNA reads TGTGCCAGCAGCTTAACGGGAAGTCCTTACAATGAGCAGTTCTTC.

With respect to this clone: The germline gene is not matched at one end of the junction; a read error may be the cause. The chain joins TRBV6-6 to TRBJ1-5; D ambiguous. Germline V gene lookup returns CDR1 MNHNY and CDR2 SVGAGI (reference sequence). The length of the CDR3 is 17 residues. The CDR3 spells CANSRFPVVYSNQPQHF. In DNA form, the CDR3 reads TGTGCCAACAGTCGATTCCCTGTGGTCTACAGCAATCAGCCCCAGCATTTT.

The genes are TRBV28 and TRBJ1-1; D is possibly TRBD1 (6 bases). Germline CDR1 is MDHEN and CDR2 is SYDVKM. V was pared by 3 bases and J by 7 bases, with 15 bases between. The CDR3 consists of 14 residues. The CDR3 nucleotides read TGTGCCAGCAGTTTCCAGACAGGTTGGGTTGAAGCTTTCTTT. Translated, it gives CASSFQTGWVEAFF.

This clone was detected only a few times. This sequence joins TRBV5-1 and TRBJ2-5, with D possibly being TRBD2 (6 bases). Per germline, CDR1 SGHRS and CDR2 YFSETQ. The CDR3 is made up of 15 amino acids. Trimming stripped 4 bases from V and 5 bases from J, with 18 bases between. Here the CDR3 DNA reads TGCGCCAGCAGCCGGGAGCAGGGTCCTTGGGAGACCCAGTACTTC. This codes for CASSREQGPWETQYF.

The chain joins TRBV7-9 to TRBJ2-7; TRBD1 aligns across 8 bases. This CDR3 is 13 amino acids long. Trimming removed 7 bases from V and 5 bases from J; junction bases left unmatched: 7. The germline V gene encodes CDR1 SEHNR and CDR2 FQNEAQ (reference sequence). The CDR3 loop is CASIGQGWNEQYF. The CDR3 nucleotides are TGTGCCAGCATCGGACAGGGATGGAACGAGCAGTACTTC.

The chain uses TRBV19 and TRBJ2-1, with D possibly matching TRBD2 (6 bases). The CDR3 has 15 residues. V was pared by 7 bases and J by 7 bases, with 20 bases between. From germline, CDR1 is LNHDA and CDR2 SQIVND (reference sequence). The CDR3 reads CASNPPGAGFNEQFF. The CDR3 region has the DNA TGTGCCAGTAACCCCCCCGGCGCGGGATTTAATGAGCAGTTCTTC.

V gene TRBV4-2 combines with J gene TRBJ2-3; 7 bases match TRBD2. The trim removed 5 bases at V and 3 bases at J, leaving 8 bases unmatched. Per the germline V gene, CDR1 is LGHNA and CDR2 is YNFKEQ. This CDR3 comprises 15 residues. The CDR3 DNA is TGTGCCAGCAGCTTGTGGGAGGGAACTACAGATACGCAGTATTTT. Protein: CASSLWEGTTDTQYF.

The rearrangement uses TRBV28 and TRBJ1-1, with a tentative D call TRBD1 (5 bases). This CDR3 is 13 amino acids long. The germline CDR1 and CDR2 sequences are MDHEN and SYDVKM. V lost 6 bases and J 9 bases, leaving 17 bases between the germline ends. In DNA, the CDR3 is TGTGCCAGCAGGCAAACAGGTTTTCCACAAGCTTTCTTT. It codes for CASRQTGFPQAFF.

The J gene is TRBJ1-5, the V gene TRBV27, with 7 bases fitting TRBD1. This CDR3 spans 14 amino acids. Germline V gives CDR1 MNHEY, CDR2 SMNVEV (reference sequence). V lost 3 bases to trimming and J lost 2 bases; unmatched junction nucleotides: 1. The CDR3: CASSFGTGNQPQHF. CDR3 sequence (DNA): TGTGCCAGCAGTTTCGGGACAGGCAATCAGCCCCAGCATTTT.

The CDR3 region is CASSLSTVTEAFF. The CDR3 nucleotides are TGTGCCAGCAGTTTGAGTACGGTCACTGAAGCTTTCTTT. The chain has TRBV12-3 or TRBV12-4 and TRBJ1-1; D uncertain. Trimming removed 3 bases from V and 4 bases from J, with 9 bases in between. The CDR3 totals 13 residues.

The chain has TRBV18 and TRBJ1-2; D is possibly TRBD1 (6 bases). The germline gives CDR1 KGHSH, CDR2 LQKENI. V was pared by 2 bases and J by 10 bases, with 17 bases between. The CDR3 extends over 14 amino acids. CDR3 region: CASSPGLPGHIYTF. DNA for the CDR3: TGTGCCAGCTCACCAGGATTACCGGGACACATCTACACCTTC.

CDR3 coding DNA: TGTGCCAGCTCACCACCATCCAGGGAAGGTCAAGCTTTCTTT. This codes for CASSPPSREGQAFF. This chain uses TRBV18 with TRBJ1-1, with a weak D call TRBD1 (5 bases). Germline V gives CDR1 KGHSH, CDR2 LQKENI. CDR3 length equals 14 residues. The germline V and J ends were trimmed by 0 bases and 9 bases, with 14 bases remaining between them.

The chain employs TRBV5-1 and TRBJ2-4, with 15 bases that match TRBD2. CDR3 length equals 15 residues. Germline-derived CDR1 and CDR2 are SGHRS and YFSETQ. Trimming cost V 4 bases and J 6 bases; bases outside gene matches: 2. CDR3 sequence: CASSPGLAGGNIQYF. The CDR3 DNA sequence: TGCGCCAGCAGCCCGGGACTAGCGGGAGGAAACATTCAGTACTTC. The full variable domain, its missing parts supplied by reference TRBV5-1 and TRBJ2-4, is KAGVTQTPRYLIKTRGQQVTLSCSPISGHRSVSWYQQTPGQGLQFLFEYFSETQRNKGNFPGRFSGRQFSNSRSEMNVSTLELGDSALYLCASSPGLAGGNIQYFGAGTRLSVL.

The chain couples TRBV7-3 to TRBJ2-7; TRBD2 matches at 14 bases. The V gene's germline CDR1 is SGHTA and CDR2 FQGTGA. With V trimmed by 5 bases and J by 4 bases, 7 bases remained unmatched. The CDR3 is made up of 16 amino acids. The CDR3 spells CASSGVRTSGGYEQYF. The CDR3 bases are TGTGCCAGCAGCGGGGTAAGGACTAGCGGGGGGTACGAGCAGTACTTC.

This clone was recorded once. The chain has TRBV11-2 and TRBJ2-2; 8 bases agree with TRBD2. The CDR3 consists of 15 residues. Germline V gene data show CDR1 as SGHAT and CDR2 as FQNNGV. Trimming at V came to 3 bases and at J to 4 bases, leaving 4 bases not matched to a gene. The DNA of the CDR3 is TGTGCCAGCAGCTTCCGGCGGGAGGCCACCGGGGAGCTGTTTTTT. It codes for CASSFRREATGELFF.